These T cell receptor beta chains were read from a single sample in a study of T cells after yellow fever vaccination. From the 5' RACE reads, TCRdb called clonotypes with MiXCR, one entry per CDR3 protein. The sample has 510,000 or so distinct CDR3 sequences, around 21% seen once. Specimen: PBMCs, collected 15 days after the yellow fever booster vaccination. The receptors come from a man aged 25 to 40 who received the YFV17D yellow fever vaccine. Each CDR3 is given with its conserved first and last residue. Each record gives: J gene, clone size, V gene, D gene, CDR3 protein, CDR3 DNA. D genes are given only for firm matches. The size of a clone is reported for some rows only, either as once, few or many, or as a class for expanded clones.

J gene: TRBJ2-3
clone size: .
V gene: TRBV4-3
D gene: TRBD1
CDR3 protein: CASSQERGLTLYQYF
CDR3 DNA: TGCGCCAGCAGCCAAGAAAGGGGGCTAACCCTTTACCAGTATTTT

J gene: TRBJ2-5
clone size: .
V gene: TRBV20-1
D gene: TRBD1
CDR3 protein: CSARALPTDRAQETQYF
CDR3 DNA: TGCAGTGCTAGAGCCTTACCCACCGACAGGGCTCAAGAGACCCAGTACTTC

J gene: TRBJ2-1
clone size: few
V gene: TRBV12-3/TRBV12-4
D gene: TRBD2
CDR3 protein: CASRGLADGPSSYNEQFF
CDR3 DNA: TGTGCCAGCAGAGGACTAGCGGACGGGCCAAGCTCCTACAATGAGCAGTTCTTC

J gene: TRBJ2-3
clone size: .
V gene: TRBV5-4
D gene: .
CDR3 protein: CASGSGSTDTQYF
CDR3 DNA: TGTGCCAGTGGGTCGGGAAGCACAGATACGCAGTATTTT

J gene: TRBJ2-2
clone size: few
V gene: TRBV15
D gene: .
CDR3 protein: CATSGNLQGSNTGELFF
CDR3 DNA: TGTGCCACCAGCGGAAATCTACAGGGATCAAACACCGGGGAGCTGTTTTTT

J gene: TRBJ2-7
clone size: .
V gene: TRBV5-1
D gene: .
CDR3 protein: CASSQRDGAYEQYF
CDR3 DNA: TGCGCCAGCAGCCAAAGGGACGGAGCCTACGAGCAGTACTTC

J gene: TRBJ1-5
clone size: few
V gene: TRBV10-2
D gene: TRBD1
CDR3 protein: CASSDGQGWQPQHF
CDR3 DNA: TGCGCCAGCAGTGACGGACAGGGATGGCAGCCCCAGCATTTT

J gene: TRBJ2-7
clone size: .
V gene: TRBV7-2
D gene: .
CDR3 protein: CASGVGFEQYF
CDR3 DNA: TGTGCCAGCGGGGTCGGTTTCGAGCAGTACTTC

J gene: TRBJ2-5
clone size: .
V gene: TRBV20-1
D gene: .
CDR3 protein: CSITPGETQYF
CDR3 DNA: TGCAGTATTACCCCGGGGGAGACCCAGTACTTC

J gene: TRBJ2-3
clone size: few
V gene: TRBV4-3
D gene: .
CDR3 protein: CASSQDSTGLADTQYF
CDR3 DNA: TGCGCCAGCAGCCAAGATAGTACGGGGTTAGCAGATACGCAGTATTTT

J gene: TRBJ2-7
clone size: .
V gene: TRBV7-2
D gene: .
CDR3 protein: CASSSTGRPVEQYF
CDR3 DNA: TGTGCCAGCAGCTCGACAGGACGTCCTGTCGAGCAGTACTTC

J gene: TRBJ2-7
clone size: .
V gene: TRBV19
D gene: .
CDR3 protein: CASKAGGGAPYEQYF
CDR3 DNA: TGTGCCAGTAAGGCCGGTGGCGGAGCGCCCTACGAGCAGTACTTC

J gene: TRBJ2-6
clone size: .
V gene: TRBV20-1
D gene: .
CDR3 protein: CSATAASSGANVLTF
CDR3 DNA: TGCAGTGCTACAGCGGCGAGCTCTGGGGCCAACGTCCTGACTTTC

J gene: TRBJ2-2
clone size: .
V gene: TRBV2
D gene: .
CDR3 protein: CASSYESNTGELFF
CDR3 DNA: TGTGCCAGCAGCTACGAATCAAACACCGGGGAGCTGTTTTTT

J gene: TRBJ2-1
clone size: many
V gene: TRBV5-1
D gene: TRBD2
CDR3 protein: CASSLGGSGSYEQFF
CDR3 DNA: TGCGCCAGCAGCTTGGGAGGTAGCGGGAGCTATGAGCAGTTCTTC

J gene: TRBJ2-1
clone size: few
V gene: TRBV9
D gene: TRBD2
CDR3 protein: CASSKALAGVDNEQFF
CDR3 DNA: TGTGCCAGCAGCAAAGCACTAGCGGGAGTGGACAATGAGCAGTTCTTC

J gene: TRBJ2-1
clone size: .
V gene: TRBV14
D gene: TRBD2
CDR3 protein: CASSLFGGRPYNEQFF
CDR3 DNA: TGTGCCAGCAGCCTATTTGGCGGGAGGCCCTACAATGAGCAGTTCTTC

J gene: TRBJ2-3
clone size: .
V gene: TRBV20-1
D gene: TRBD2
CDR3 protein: CSARDGGLAGRTDTQYF
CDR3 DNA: TGCAGTGCTAGAGATGGGGGACTAGCAGGTCGCACAGATACGCAGTATTTT

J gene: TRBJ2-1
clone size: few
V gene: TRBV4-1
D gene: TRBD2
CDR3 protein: CASSQDGGSGRIDEQFF
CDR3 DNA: TGCGCCAGCAGCCAAGATGGAGGCAGCGGGAGAATTGATGAGCAGTTCTTC

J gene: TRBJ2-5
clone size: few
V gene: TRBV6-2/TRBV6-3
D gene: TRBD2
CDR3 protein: CASRGGSQETQYF
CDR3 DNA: TGTGCCAGCAGGGGGGGGTCCCAAGAGACCCAGTACTTC

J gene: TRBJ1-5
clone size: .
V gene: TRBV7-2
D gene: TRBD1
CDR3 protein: CASSVDRGRQPQHF
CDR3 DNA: TGTGCCAGCAGCGTCGACAGGGGGCGTCAGCCCCAGCATTTT

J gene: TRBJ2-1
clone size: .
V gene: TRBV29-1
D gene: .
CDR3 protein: CSVARDPRPEDEQFF
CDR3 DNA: TGCAGCGTTGCAAGGGACCCGAGACCCGAGGATGAGCAGTTCTTC

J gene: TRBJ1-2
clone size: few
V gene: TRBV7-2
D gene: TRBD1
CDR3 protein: CASSRTGEVGYTF
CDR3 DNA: TGTGCCAGCAGCCGGACAGGGGAGGTGGGCTACACCTTC

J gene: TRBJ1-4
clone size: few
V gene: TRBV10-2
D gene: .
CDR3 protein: CASSLGGSVEKLFF
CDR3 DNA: TGCGCCAGCTCCTTGGGGGGGTCTGTTGAAAAACTGTTTTTT

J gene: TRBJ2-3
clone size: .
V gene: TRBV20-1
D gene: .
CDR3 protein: CSADRSGSTDTQYF
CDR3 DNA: TGCAGTGCTGATAGGAGTGGGAGCACAGATACGCAGTATTTT

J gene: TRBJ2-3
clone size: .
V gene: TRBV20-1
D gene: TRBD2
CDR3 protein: CSARVAGGRSDTQYF
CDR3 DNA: TGCAGTGCTAGAGTAGCGGGAGGGCGATCAGATACGCAGTATTTT

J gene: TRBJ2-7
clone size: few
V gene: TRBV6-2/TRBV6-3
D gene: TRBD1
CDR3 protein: CASRTGTASGEQYF
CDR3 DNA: TGTGCCAGCAGGACAGGGACAGCTTCTGGGGAGCAGTACTTC

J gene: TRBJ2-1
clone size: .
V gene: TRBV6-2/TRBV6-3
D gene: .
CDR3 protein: CASLPASRSSYNEQFF
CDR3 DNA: TGTGCCAGCCTACCGGCTAGCAGAAGCTCCTACAATGAGCAGTTCTTC

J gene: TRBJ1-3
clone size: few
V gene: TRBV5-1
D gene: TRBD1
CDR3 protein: CASSVTGDANTIYF
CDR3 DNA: TGCGCCAGCAGCGTGACAGGGGACGCAAACACCATATATTTT

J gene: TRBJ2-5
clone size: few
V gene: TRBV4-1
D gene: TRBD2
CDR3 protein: CASSRGTSMRQETQYF
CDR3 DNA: TGCGCCAGCAGCCGAGGGACTAGCATGAGGCAAGAGACCCAGTACTTC

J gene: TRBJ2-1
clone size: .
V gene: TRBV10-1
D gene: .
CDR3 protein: CASSDMLGEQFF
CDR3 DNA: TGCGCCAGCAGTGACATGCTCGGGGAGCAGTTCTTC

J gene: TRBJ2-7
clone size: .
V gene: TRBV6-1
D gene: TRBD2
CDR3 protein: CASGRPSGSTYEQYF
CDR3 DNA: TGTGCCAGCGGGCGGCCTAGCGGGAGCACCTACGAGCAGTACTTC

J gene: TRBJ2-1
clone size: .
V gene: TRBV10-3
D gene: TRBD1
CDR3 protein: CAIGGQGANEQFF
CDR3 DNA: TGTGCCATCGGGGGACAGGGTGCAAATGAGCAGTTCTTC

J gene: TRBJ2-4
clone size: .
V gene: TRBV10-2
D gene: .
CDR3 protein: CASSGFDFLAKNIQYF
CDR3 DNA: TGCGCCAGCAGTGGTTTCGATTTTCTAGCCAAAAACATTCAGTACTTC

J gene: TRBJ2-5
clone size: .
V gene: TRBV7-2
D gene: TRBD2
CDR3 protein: CASSPLRGLAGETQYF
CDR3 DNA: TGTGCCAGCAGCCCTCTCCGGGGACTAGCGGGAGAGACCCAGTACTTC

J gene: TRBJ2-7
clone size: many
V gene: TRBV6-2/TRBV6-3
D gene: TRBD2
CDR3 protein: CASTDSGRGEQYF
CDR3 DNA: TGTGCCAGCACCGATAGCGGGAGAGGAGAGCAGTACTTC

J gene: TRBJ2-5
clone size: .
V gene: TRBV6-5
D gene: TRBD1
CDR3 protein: CAIGQGIETQYF
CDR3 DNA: TGTGCCATAGGACAGGGGATCGAGACCCAGTACTTC

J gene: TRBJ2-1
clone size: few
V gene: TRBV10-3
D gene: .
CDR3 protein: CAISQYNEQFF
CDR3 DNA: TGTGCCATCAGTCAATACAATGAGCAGTTCTTC

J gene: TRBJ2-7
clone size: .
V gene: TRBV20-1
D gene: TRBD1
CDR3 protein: CSAATGAVTWEQYF
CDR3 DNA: TGCAGTGCTGCTACAGGGGCAGTAACGTGGGAGCAGTACTTC

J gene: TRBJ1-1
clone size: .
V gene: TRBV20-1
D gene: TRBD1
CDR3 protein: CSAGQGAPEAFF
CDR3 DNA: TGCAGTGCTGGACAGGGGGCGCCTGAAGCTTTCTTT

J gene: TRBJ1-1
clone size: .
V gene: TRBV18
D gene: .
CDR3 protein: CASSTYRDEAFF
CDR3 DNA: TGTGCCAGCTCAACTTACAGGGATGAAGCTTTCTTT